This T cell receptor beta chain originates from a study of blood T cell repertoires in COVID-19. Background on the study: Collection of acute and convalescent COVID-19 samples took place in the United States, Italy and Spain.

Trimming took 4 bases from V and 3 from J; bases not matched to a gene: 3. From germline, CDR1 is SGDLS and CDR2 YYNGEE. CDR3 length: 14 residues. The sample holds a few counts of this clone. Produced via immunoSEQ multiplex PCR; TCRdb's table is partial and in-frame only. The repertoire holds some 300,000 clones, around nine tenths seen once, with about 1.2% in the top ten. The sequencing input was peripheral blood. This chain uses TRBV9 with TRBJ1-1; 10 bases align to TRBD1. The TCR comes from a man in his 70s with acute or convalescent COVID-19. Written as DNA, the CDR3 is TGTGCCAGCAGCATCGGACAGGGGGACACTGAAGCTTTCTTT. It is translated as CASSIGQGDTEAFF.